This TCR beta chain was profiled in a study of blood T cells in healthy people across ages. Germline V gene data show CDR1 as SNHLY and CDR2 as FYNNEI. V was clipped by 6 bases and J by 4 bases, with 18 bases between them. The CDR3 has 15 residues. This clonotype was recorded only once. The target antigen is unknown. The use of a sample-barcoded 5' primer and a J-beta primer mix characterized a second PCR of roughly 6 to 11 cycles. Per-sample output comprised a minimum of 3 million paired-end reads containing CDR3. One entry per CDR3 protein results from TCRdb running MiXCR on the 5' RACE reads. Of roughly 1.5 million distinct CDR3 sequences detected, about 45% appear once; the ten largest clones hold about 3.8%. Whole-study results and caveats: Diversity estimates drawn from one million T cells were deemed underestimates.

Sequenced: blood. The chain uses TRBV2 and TRBJ1-1, with a possible D match to TRBD1 (5 bases). The receptor was isolated from a woman under 30 in good health. The CDR3 protein is CASSTLGRGGTEAFF. The CDR3 bases are TGTGCCAGCAGCACCTTGGGGAGGGGAGGCACTGAAGCTTTCTTT. The whole variable domain, remainder taken from reference TRBV2 and TRBJ1-1, is EPEVTQTPSHQVTQMGQEVILRCVPISNHLYFYWYRQILGQKVEFLVSFYNNEISEKSEIFDDQFSVERPDGSNFTLKIRSTKLEDSAMYFCASSTLGRGGTEAFFGQGTRLTVV.